The T cell receptor (beta chain) described here comes from a study of shared clonotypes between healthy human individuals (dated by TCRdb to 2018 to 2021). In terms of the full investigation: The cohort included three men and a couple of women between 18 and 49 years of age. Per donor, three plates each were used for CD4 naive and CD4 memory, two for CD8 naive, and one for CD8 memory. Different laboratories and diverse techniques were used to prepare libraries and sequence TCR repertoires, to increase sequencing depth and limit assay-specific biases. Each donor's leukapheresis produced roughly between roughly 0.9 and 8.9 billion PBMCs. To estimate repertoire size and how much clonotypes are shared between individuals, the study performed deep sequencing of blood TCR repertoires from roughly five healthy adults.

Using the deep immunoSEQ assay, multiplex PCR amplified TCR CDR3 regions from genomic DNA. Extracted genomic DNA from each cell subset was distributed evenly across all wells of several immunoSEQ 96-well plates, and each plate was treated as a replicate. For sorted subsets, roughly 200 ng of genomic DNA, equivalent to 25,000 to 35,000 T cell genomes, went into each replicate PCR. Purified libraries were quantified with a Qubit 3.0 fluorometer, sized on a Bioanalyzer 2100, and re-quantified with the KAPA Library Quantification kit. Every immunoSEQ 96-well plate was sequenced on a dedicated single-read 150-cycle Illumina NextSeq 550 flow cell. Per the source publication's procedure: Because only junctional sequences without quality scores were contained in the immunoSEQ output, filtering matching that applied to full-length reads could not be performed. Sequences were annotated with PyIR, a Python wrapper for IgBLAST v1.9, using IMGT germline references to assign V/J genes and CDR3. Reads were removed for weak V/J assignments (E-value above 1e-6), missing CDR3, stop codons, out-of-frame junctions, or ambiguous translated residues. V3J clonotypes were defined as sequences sharing the same inferred V gene, J gene, and CDR3 amino acid sequence. The percentage overlap between two repertoires was calculated by dividing the number of shared unique clonotypes by the size of the smaller repertoire. Three approaches were used to assess repertoire richness: RTK rarefaction, the Chao1 estimator, and Recon v2.1 estimates of unobserved clonotypes. For all TCRbeta clonotypes obtained by the gDNA method from a few donors, generation probabilities were computed with OLGA. The table comes from immuneACCESS by way of TCRdb, which keeps in-frame sequences with V and J called. Part of the clones is missing from these tables; in studies checked, under half for an unresolved V gene and the rest for unknown reasons. D and trimming come from the DNA, and the V and J calls and clone size come from that table. The sample has fewer than 3 million clones on record, around 92% of them singletons. Around 0.35% of the sample rests with the top ten.

Remarks on this clone: What antigen it recognizes has not been identified. Per-nucleotide qualities are absent, and no much larger clonotype sits a single base away.

The full study reports these points: Compared with non-shared clonotypes, the clonotypes found in all four sorted-subset donors had higher generation probabilities. The genetic and exposure-history diversity represented was limited by the small number of donors. Pairwise subsampling indicated that sequencing depth was expected to affect the degree of clonotype sharing among donors. Estimated clonotype richness was generally larger for naive than for memory subsets. Sampling was restricted to blood, and TCR repertoires in tissues likely differ from the TCR repertoires found in blood. Incomplete sequencing was indicated by rarefaction of sorted-subset datasets, despite the large sequencing depth. Across several donors, 5% to 6% of naive CD4, over 3% of naive CD8, around 2.1% of memory CD4, and roughly 0.4% of memory CD8 clonotypes were shared.

The donors were healthy, HIV-negative adults who had no recently reported acute infections or vaccinations. Every donor was a Caucasian adult living in Nashville, Tennessee, USA. CD4+ T cells were enriched by magnetic negative selection; naive cells were then positively selected on CD45RA, and the negative fraction formed the memory subset. Blood was collected by leukapheresis, and PBMCs were isolated by Ficoll-Histopaque density gradient centrifugation and then cryopreserved in liquid nitrogen vapor phase. Analytical flow cytometry was used to check the purity and quantity of each magnetically sorted T cell population. Genomic DNA was isolated from each sorted fraction and quantified by UV absorbance on a Nanodrop 2000c. Here V drops 4 bases and J drops 7 bases, and the junction holds 9 bases not matched to any gene. Sequences SGHVS (CDR1) and FNYEAQ (CDR2) are obtained from the germline V gene. The CDR3 starts with the cysteine, ends with the phenylalanine, and has 15 residues. CDR3 DNA is the only sequence kept; it has 45 bases, read in frame from the first base.

The receptor comes from a man between 18 and 35 years old in good health. Some clones in this sample may be carry-over from other donors' samples. The specimen sequenced was naive CD4+ T cells from PBMCs. The cell subset or site label for this specimen denotes: CD45RA+ positively selected. The chain couples TRBV7-6 to TRBJ1-4, and TRBD1 matches 7 of the central bases. The nucleotide sequence reads TGTGCCAGCAGCTCATACAGGGGCGGAACTGAAAAACTGTTTTTT. This translates into CASSSYRGGTEKLFF.